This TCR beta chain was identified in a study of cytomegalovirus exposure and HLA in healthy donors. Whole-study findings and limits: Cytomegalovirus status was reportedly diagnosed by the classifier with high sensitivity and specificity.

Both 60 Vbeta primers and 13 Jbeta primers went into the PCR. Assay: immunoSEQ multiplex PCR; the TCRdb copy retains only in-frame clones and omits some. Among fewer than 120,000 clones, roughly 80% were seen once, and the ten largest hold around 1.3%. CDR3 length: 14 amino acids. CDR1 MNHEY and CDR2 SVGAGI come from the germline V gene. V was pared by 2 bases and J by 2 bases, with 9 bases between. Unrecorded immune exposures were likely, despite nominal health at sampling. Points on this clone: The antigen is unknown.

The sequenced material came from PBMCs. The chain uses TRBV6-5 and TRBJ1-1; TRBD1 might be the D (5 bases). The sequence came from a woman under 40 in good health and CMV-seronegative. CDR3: CASSYQGLNTEAFF. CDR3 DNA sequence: TGTGCCAGCAGTTACCAGGGTTTAAACACTGAAGCTTTCTTT.